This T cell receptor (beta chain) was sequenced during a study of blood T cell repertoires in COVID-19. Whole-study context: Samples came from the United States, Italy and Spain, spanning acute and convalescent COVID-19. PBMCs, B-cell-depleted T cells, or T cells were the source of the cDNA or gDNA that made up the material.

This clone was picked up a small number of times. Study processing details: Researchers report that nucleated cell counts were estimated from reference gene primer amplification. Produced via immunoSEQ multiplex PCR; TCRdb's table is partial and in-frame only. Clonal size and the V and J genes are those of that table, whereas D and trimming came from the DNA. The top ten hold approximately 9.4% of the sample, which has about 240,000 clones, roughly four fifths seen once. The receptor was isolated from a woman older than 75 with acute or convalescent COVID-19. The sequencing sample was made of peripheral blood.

The CDR3: CASSLAPTEGYEQYF. Written as DNA, the CDR3 is TGTGCCAGCAGCCTAGCCCCTACGGAGGGGTACGAGCAGTACTTC. V usage is TRBV3-1 (or the pseudogene TRBV3-2) and J usage is TRBJ2-7; perhaps TRBD2 as D (6 bases). V lost 4 bases, J lost 4 bases, and 17 bases lay in between. CDR1 and CDR2 from the germline V gene are LGHDT and YNNKEL (reference sequence). The CDR3 sequence is 15 residues long.